This TCR beta chain was sequenced in a study of T-cell memory formation after mild COVID-19. Study background: There were largely donor-specific TCR clusters.

TCRdb called the 5' RACE reads again in MiXCR, with one record for every CDR3 protein. Of 500,000 to 550,000 distinct CDR3 sequences in the sample, around 21% were seen once. Study observations and caveats: Some SARS-CoV-2-responding clones were already detected in memory before infection.

Worth noting for this clonotype: Antigen unknown.

The CDR3 is 16 residues long. Between the trimmed V and J ends, which lost 5 bases and 2 bases, there was a span of 13 bases. Per germline, CDR1 LNHNV and CDR2 YYDKDF (reference sequence). The clonotype comes from an adult woman who had mild COVID-19 (a few samples of this study predate the infection). Cell type and time point are not known. This chain links TRBV15 with TRBJ2-6, with unresolved D. Source material: PBMCs or a T cell subset sorted from them (not recorded which). This chain's CDR3 is CATSALGKAGANVLTF. Written as DNA, the CDR3 is TGTGCCACCAGCGCCTTGGGGAAAGCTGGGGCCAACGTCCTGACTTTC.